The present TCR beta chain was sequenced within a study of T cells expressing NK-cell markers. This CDR3 spans 18 amino acids. CDR1 and CDR2 from the germline V gene are MNHEY and SVGEGT. About this clonotype: Its antigen is unknown.

Study-level points and caveats: There remained a lack of clarity about HCMV specificity of expanded NKG2C+ T cell clones. Dominance of the CD3+CD56-NKG2C+ fraction by these clonotypes also held in a few donors.

Scientists made TCR beta cDNA using 5'RACE template switching with UMIs. TCRdb re-analyzed the 5' RACE reads; it lists each CDR3 protein once, without DNA. In all, the sample yields about 8,000 distinct CDR3 sequences. This clonotype was obtained from a man between 18 and 29 years old in good health. The chain recombines TRBV6-2 or TRBV6-3 with TRBJ2-7; TCRdb's D call of TRBD2 is untestable without DNA. Sequencing was carried out using blood T cells: a sorted CD56 or NKG2C T cell subset, CD4+ or CD8+ T cells, or bulk PBMC T cells (not recorded which). This chain's CDR3 is CASSYPPPTSGSVYEQYF.